This is a list of T cell receptor beta chains from one sample in a study of blood T cell repertoires in COVID-19. Clones were read by immunoSEQ multiplex PCR, and TCRdb kept only the in-frame ones, dropping some. The sample consists of around 100,000 clones, approximately 84% of them appearing once. Sequences were obtained from peripheral blood. The receptors come from a human donor in a cohort sampled during active COVID-19. Both conserved end residues are part of each CDR3. A D gene is named only where the DNA matches it firmly. Clone size appears in some rows only: once, few, many, or a class for an expanded clone.

d_call: TRBD2; j_call: TRBJ2-2; v_call: TRBV6-5; clone_size: -; cdr3_nt: TGTGCCAGCAGTTGGCTAGCGGGAGGGGGGACCGGGGAGCTGTTTTTT; cdr3_aa: CASSWLAGGGTGELFF
d_call: -; j_call: TRBJ2-2; v_call: TRBV9; clone_size: -; cdr3_nt: TGTGCCAGCAGCGTAAGTGGCTCGAACACCGGGGAGCTGTTTTTT; cdr3_aa: CASSVSGSNTGELFF
d_call: TRBD1; j_call: TRBJ1-2; v_call: TRBV5-1; clone_size: -; cdr3_nt: TGCGCCAGCAGCATAAGTCCCGGGACAGGGGGCGGAATTTATGGCTACACCTTC; cdr3_aa: CASSISPGTGGGIYGYTF
d_call: TRBD2; j_call: TRBJ2-3; v_call: TRBV11-2; clone_size: few; cdr3_nt: TGTGCCAGCAGCTTAAGCTATTCTAGCGGGGGGACAGATACGCAGTATTTT; cdr3_aa: CASSLSYSSGGTDTQYF
d_call: -; j_call: TRBJ1-6; v_call: TRBV5-1; clone_size: -; cdr3_nt: TGCGCCAGCAGCTTGTTTGCGGACAGCTCCTATAATTCACCCCTCCACTTT; cdr3_aa: CASSLFADSSYNSPLHF
d_call: -; j_call: TRBJ1-1; v_call: TRBV6-5; clone_size: -; cdr3_nt: TGTGCCAGCCGACCGTCTGGGGGGGCCGACACTGAAGCTTTCTTT; cdr3_aa: CASRPSGGADTEAFF
d_call: -; j_call: TRBJ2-1; v_call: TRBV6-2/TRBV6-3; clone_size: once; cdr3_nt: TGTGCCAGCAGTTACTCGAGAGGGGCGGGATCCACCTCCTACAATGAGCAGTTCTTC; cdr3_aa: CASSYSRGAGSTSYNEQFF
d_call: TRBD1; j_call: TRBJ2-5; v_call: TRBV7-8; clone_size: -; cdr3_nt: TGTGCCAGCAGCTCCAGACAGGGGATTGAGACCCAGTACTTC; cdr3_aa: CASSSRQGIETQYF
d_call: TRBD2; j_call: TRBJ2-3; v_call: TRBV5-1; clone_size: -; cdr3_nt: TGCGCCAGCAGCCGCAGCGGGAGTGGGGCAGATACGCAGTATTTT; cdr3_aa: CASSRSGSGADTQYF
d_call: TRBD1; j_call: TRBJ1-5; v_call: TRBV19; clone_size: -; cdr3_nt: TGTGCCAGTAGTATATGGACAGGGGATCAGCCCCAGCATTTT; cdr3_aa: CASSIWTGDQPQHF
d_call: TRBD1; j_call: TRBJ2-2; v_call: TRBV7-3; clone_size: -; cdr3_nt: TGTGCCAGCAGCTTAAACAGGGGGCTCCCTAACACCGGGGAGCTGTTTTTT; cdr3_aa: CASSLNRGLPNTGELFF